One sample yielded the 5 T cell receptor beta chains listed below, sequenced in a study of regulatory T cells in long-lasting Graves disease. Time point in this sample: newly diagnosed GD, antithyroid drugs for less than 3 months. There was RNA extracted from PBMCs, and the TCR library was made from it. Building of the TCR beta libraries involved iRepertoire HTBI primers and Arm-PCR of CDR3 regions. TCRdb processed the multiplex PCR reads anew with MiXCR; each CDR3 protein has one entry. The table includes just over 600,000 distinct CDR3 sequences, roughly 15% detected once. The same sample was also used in a study of T cells in Graves' hyperthyroidism and ophthalmopathy.

The material was peripheral blood mononuclear cells (PBMCs), obtained at new diagnosis, from a patient treated with antithyroid drugs. The receptors derive from a woman in her 30s with Graves disease.

There are many counts of this clonotype. This chain links TRBV12-3 or TRBV12-4 with TRBJ1-5; no clear D. This CDR3 spans 13 amino acids. The V gene lost 3 bases and the J gene lost 1 base, with 4 bases spanning the gap. This CDR3 is CASSFWSNQPQHF. The CDR3 bases are TGTGCCAGCAGTTTCTGGAGCAATCAGCCCCAGCATTTT.

This clonotype was counted a few times. V usage is TRBV5-1 and J usage is TRBJ2-1; possibly TRBD1 for D (5 bases). Looked up from germline, CDR1 is SGHRS and CDR2 is YFSETQ. The CDR3 runs 12 residues. Trimming pared 7 bases from V and 9 bases from J, leaving 14 bases between. The CDR3 DNA is TGCGCCAGCCGTACGCCAGGGTCTGAGCAGTTCTTC. Its protein product is CASRTPGSEQFF.

This clonotype was recorded a few times. This CDR3 reads CAGGGLGYEQYF. DNA of the CDR3: TGTGCCGGCGGGGGGCTGGGGTACGAGCAGTACTTC. This chain uses TRBV6-1 with TRBJ2-7, with 8 nucleotides matching TRBD2. The CDR3 contains 12 residues. Per germline, CDR1 MNHNS and CDR2 SASEGT. V trimming: 11 bases; J trimming: 4 bases; junction bases outside the gene matches: 7.

This clonotype was observed many times. In DNA, the CDR3 is TGTGCCTGGAGTCGGGGGGCAGGAGAGGAAAAACTGTTTTTT. It translates to CAWSRGAGEEKLFF. The chain is built from TRBV30 and TRBJ1-4; tentative D call: TRBD1 (6 bases). V gave up 2 bases and J gave up 8 bases, with 15 bases separating them. This CDR3 spans 14 amino acids. In germline, CDR1 is GTSNPN, CDR2 SVGIG (reference sequence).

There are many counts of this clonotype. This chain links TRBV24-1 with TRBJ2-2; D gene ambiguous. Per germline, CDR1 KGHDR and CDR2 SFDVKD. The CDR3 consists of 15 residues. Trimming stripped 3 bases from V and 6 bases from J, with 13 bases between. The CDR3 here is CATSDHNNIAGELFF. For the CDR3, the DNA is TGTGCCACCAGTGATCATAATAACATCGCCGGGGAGCTGTTTTTT.